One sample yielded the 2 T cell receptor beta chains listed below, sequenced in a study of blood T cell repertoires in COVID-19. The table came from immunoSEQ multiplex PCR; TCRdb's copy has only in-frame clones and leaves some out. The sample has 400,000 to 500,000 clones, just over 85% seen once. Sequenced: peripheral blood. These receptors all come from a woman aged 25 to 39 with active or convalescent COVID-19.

The chain's CDR3 is CASSLVAGDGELFF. The CDR3, as DNA: TGTGCCAGCAGCTTGGTGGCGGGGGACGGGGAGCTGTTTTTT. This chain connects TRBV7-9 to TRBJ2-2; 7 positions match TRBD2. The J segment lost 7 bases and the V segment lost 3 bases, leaving 5 bases of the junction unmatched. This CDR3 spans 14 amino acids. Germline-derived CDR1 and CDR2 are SEHNR and FQNEAQ (reference sequence). The full variable domain, completed using reference TRBV7-9 and TRBJ2-2, is DTGVSQNPRHKITKRGQNVTFRCDPISEHNRLYWYRQTLGQGPEFLTYFQNEAQLEKSRLLSDRFSAERPKGSFSTLEIQRTEQGDSAMYLCASSLVAGDGELFFGEGSRLTVL.

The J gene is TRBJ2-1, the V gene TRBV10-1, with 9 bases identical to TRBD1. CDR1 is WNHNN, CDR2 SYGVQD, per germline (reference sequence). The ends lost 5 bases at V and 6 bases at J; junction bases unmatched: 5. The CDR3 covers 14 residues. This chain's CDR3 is CASSPGQGVNEQFF. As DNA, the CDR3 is TGCGCCAGCAGTCCGGGACAGGGAGTCAATGAGCAGTTCTTC.